This T cell receptor beta chain was recovered during a study of beta chain features in type 1 diabetes. All of the isolated RNA was reverse transcribed, so expressed TCRB transcripts were sequenced. This table comes from immunoSEQ multiplex PCR, and its TCRdb copy is limited to in-frame clones, with some not included. Found here are 300,000 to 400,000 clones, approximately 8% of them singletons; the top ten hold more than 0.4%. V lost 4 bases and J lost 3, with 13 bases in between. Germline loops: CDR1 SGDLS, CDR2 YYNGEE. The CDR3 is 15 residues long. Study results and limitations: Researchers report that Type 1 diabetes patients had moderately but significantly shorter TCRB CDR3s across all four CD4+ subsets. Within the patient group, naive, central memory and Treg TCRB repertoires appeared more similar to each other than within healthy donors.

As for this clone: What it binds is not known.

The source of this sequence is a woman aged 18 to 35 in good health. The sequenced sample was central memory CD4+ T cells from blood. The chain combines TRBV9 with TRBJ1-4, with D possibly TRBD1 on 6 matching bases. Here the CDR3 reads CASSPWAGANEKLFF. The CDR3 nucleotides are TGTGCCAGCAGCCCGTGGGCAGGGGCTAATGAAAAACTGTTTTTT.